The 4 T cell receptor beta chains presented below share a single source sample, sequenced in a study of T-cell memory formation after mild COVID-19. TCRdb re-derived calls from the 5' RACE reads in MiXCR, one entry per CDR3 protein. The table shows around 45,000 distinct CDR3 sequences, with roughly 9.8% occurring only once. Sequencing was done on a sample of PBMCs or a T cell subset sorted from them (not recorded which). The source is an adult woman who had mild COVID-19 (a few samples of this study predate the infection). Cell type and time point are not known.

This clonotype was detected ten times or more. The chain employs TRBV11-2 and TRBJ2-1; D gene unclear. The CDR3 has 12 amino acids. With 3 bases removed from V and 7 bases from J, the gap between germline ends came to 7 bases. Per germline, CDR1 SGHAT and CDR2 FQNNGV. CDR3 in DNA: TGTGCCAGCAGCTTTAGTGTGAATGAGCAGTTCTTC. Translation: CASSFSVNEQFF. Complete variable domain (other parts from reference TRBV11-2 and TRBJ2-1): EAGVAQSPRYKIIEKRQSVAFWCNPISGHATLYWYQQILGQGPKLLIQFQNNGVVDDSQLPKDRFSAERLKGVDSTLKIQPAKLEDSAVYLCASSFSVNEQFFGPGTRLTVL.

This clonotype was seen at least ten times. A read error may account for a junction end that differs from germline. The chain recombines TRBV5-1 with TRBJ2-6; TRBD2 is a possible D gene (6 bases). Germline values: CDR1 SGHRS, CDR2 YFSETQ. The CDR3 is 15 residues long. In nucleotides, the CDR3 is TGTGCCAGCAGCTTGGGGGGCTCTGGGGCCAACGTCCTGACTTTC. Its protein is CASSLGGSGANVLTF.

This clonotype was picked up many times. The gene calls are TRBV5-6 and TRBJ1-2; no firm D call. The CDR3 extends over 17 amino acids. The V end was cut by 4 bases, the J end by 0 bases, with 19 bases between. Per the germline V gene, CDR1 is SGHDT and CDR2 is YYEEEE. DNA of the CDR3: TGTGCCAGCAGCGAAGGTAAATGGGCCCGAGCTAACTATGGCTACACCTTC. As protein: CASSEGKWARANYGYTF.

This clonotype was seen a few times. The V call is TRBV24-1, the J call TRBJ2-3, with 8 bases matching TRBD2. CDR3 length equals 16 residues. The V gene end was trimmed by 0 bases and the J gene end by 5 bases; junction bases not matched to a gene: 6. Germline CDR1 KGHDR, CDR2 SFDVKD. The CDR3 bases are TGTGCCACCAGTGATTTGGTGTTCGGGGGGGGAGATACGCAGTATTTT. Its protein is CATSDLVFGGGDTQYF.